One and the same sample provided the 17 T cell receptor beta chains below, sequenced in a study of patients and donors after allogeneic stem cell transplantation. TCRdb re-called the RT-PCR reads through MiXCR, storing one row per CDR3 protein. The data contain about 200,000 distinct CDR3 sequences, over 30% of them singletons. Sequenced material: blood, either unsorted or a sorted T cell fraction (not recorded which). These receptors came from a human donor who was either an allogeneic HSCT recipient or a stem cell or donor lymphocyte infusion donor (not recorded which). It is not recorded whose cells these are; they may come from a transplant donor.

The chain uses TRBV5-1 and TRBJ2-5; possible D gene TRBD2, 6 bases. The V gene's germline CDR1 is SGHRS and CDR2 YFSETQ. The CDR3 consists of 14 residues. V was trimmed by 3 bases and J by 8 bases, leaving 17 bases between them. CDR3 sequence reads: CASSYSLGGDTQYF. CDR3 DNA: TGCGCCAGCAGCTACTCCCTAGGAGGGGATACCCAGTACTTC.

This clonotype was seen more than once but under ten times. The gene calls are TRBV12-3 or TRBV12-4 and TRBJ1-1, with D possibly matching TRBD1 (6 bases). This CDR3 region has 13 residues. Trimming stripped 4 bases from V and 8 bases from J, with 14 bases between. The CDR3 sequence: CASSYSGVGEAFF. The CDR3 region has the DNA TGTGCCAGCAGTTACTCAGGGGTAGGGGAAGCTTTCTTT.

In DNA, the CDR3 is TGTGCCAGCAGCTTGTGGCCCGGGGCAGTCAATCAGCCCCAGCATTTT. As protein: CASSLWPGAVNQPQHF. The chain couples TRBV7-9 to TRBJ1-5; a possible D gene is TRBD1 (5 bases). CDR1 and CDR2 (germline): SEHNR, FQNEAQ (reference sequence). Trimming removed 3 bases from V and 3 bases from J, with 15 bases in between. The CDR3 spans 16 residues.

The chain has TRBV20-1 and TRBJ1-5, with D tentatively TRBD1 (6 bases). The CDR3 covers 13 residues. With 1 base removed from V and 5 bases from J, the gap between germline ends came to 9 bases. Germline loops: CDR1 DFQATT, CDR2 SNEGSKA (reference sequence). CDR3 amino acids: CSARVDSDQPQHF. CDR3 DNA: TGCAGTGCTAGAGTGGACAGTGATCAGCCCCAGCATTTT.

The chain uses TRBV5-1 and TRBJ1-1; D remains unclear. Trimming removed 3 bases at V and 0 bases at J, with 9 bases between. The CDR3 loop spans 14 amino acids. The V gene's germline CDR1 is SGHRS and CDR2 YFSETQ. The CDR3 sequence: CASSSAVLNTEAFF. The DNA for the CDR3 is TGCGCCAGCAGCTCGGCTGTTTTGAACACTGAAGCTTTCTTT.

V and J are TRBV28 and TRBJ2-3, with TRBD2 as a possible D gene (6 bases). The germline CDR1 and CDR2 sequences are MDHEN and SYDVKM. V lost 5 bases and J lost 14, with 17 bases in between. The CDR3 spans 12 residues. This CDR3 reads CASSHPPGRGYF. DNA of the CDR3: TGTGCCAGCAGTCACCCTCCGGGGCGGGGGTATTTT.

This clonotype was observed many times. V usage is TRBV27 and J usage is TRBJ1-5; a weak D match, TRBD1 (5 bases). The CDR3 totals 13 residues. The V gene lost 2 bases and the J gene lost 6 bases, with 8 bases spanning the gap. CDR1 and CDR2 (germline): MNHEY, SMNVEV (reference sequence). For the CDR3, the DNA is TGTGCCAGCAGTTTAACCGGGGGTCAGCCCCAGCATTTT. It codes for CASSLTGGQPQHF.

This clonotype has only a few counts. The chain uses TRBV4-1 and TRBJ2-5; D is unclear. There are 17 residues in the CDR3. Germline CDR1 and CDR2: MGHRA and YSYEKL. V lost 1 base and J 7 bases, leaving 22 bases between the germline ends. The CDR3 sequence is CASSQVGDREELGTQYF. In DNA form, the CDR3 reads TGCGCCAGCAGCCAAGTCGGAGACCGAGAAGAGCTTGGGACCCAGTACTTC.

The V call is TRBV12-3 or TRBV12-4, the J call TRBJ2-3; D gene uncertain. The CDR3 runs 11 residues. V lost 3 bases, J lost 5 bases, and 3 bases lay in between. The CDR3 nucleotides are TGTGCCAGCAGTTTTAAAGATACGCAGTATTTT. It translates to CASSFKDTQYF.

This chain uses TRBV12-5 with TRBJ1-1; D gene unclear. The V and J ends lost 0 bases and 5 bases respectively, with 7 bases between them. Germline lookup yields CDR1 LGHNT and CDR2 FRNRAP. The CDR3 runs 13 residues. Here the CDR3 reads CASGLVPGTEAFF. The CDR3 DNA follows: TGTGCTAGTGGTTTGGTGCCGGGGACTGAAGCTTTCTTT.

The chain carries TRBV7-2 and TRBJ1-3; D unresolved. CDR3 length equals 14 residues. The germline gives CDR1 SGHTA, CDR2 FQGNSA. V was clipped by 3 bases and J by 2 bases, with 8 bases between them. The CDR3 loop is CASSFLDTGNTIYF. The CDR3 DNA reads TGTGCCAGCAGCTTTCTGGATACTGGAAACACCATATATTTT.

This clonotype appeared a few times. The chain uses TRBV29-1 and TRBJ2-4, with TRBD1 identical over 9 bases. V lost 5 bases and J lost 6; bases outside the gene matches: 5. There are 13 residues in the CDR3. Germline assignment: CDR1 SQVTM and CDR2 ANQGSEA. The CDR3 spells CSVLDRGRNIQYF. The DNA of the CDR3 is TGCAGCGTTTTAGACAGGGGGAGAAACATTCAGTACTTC.

This clonotype was detected only a few times. The genes are TRBV6-4 and TRBJ2-3, with D maybe TRBD1 (5 bases). Germline loops: CDR1 MRHNA, CDR2 SNTAGT. Between the trimmed V and J ends, which lost 6 bases and 5 bases, there was a span of 15 bases. The CDR3 totals 14 residues. The CDR3: CASSGQGDEDTQYF. CDR3 nucleotides: TGTGCCAGCAGCGGGCAGGGTGATGAAGATACGCAGTATTTT.

The chain joins TRBV28 to TRBJ1-1; D ambiguous. The ends were cut back, 3 bases at V and 7 bases at J, with 9 bases in the middle. The CDR3 contains 12 residues. Germline values: CDR1 MDHEN, CDR2 SYDVKM. The CDR3 DNA reads TGTGCCAGCAGTTTGAGGGCGCGTGAAGCTTTCTTT. Its protein product is CASSLRAREAFF.

This chain uses TRBV5-1 with TRBJ2-1, with 9 bases lining up with TRBD2. CDR3 size: 16 residues. J lost 1 base, V lost 5 bases, and 7 bases had no gene match. Germline lookup yields CDR1 SGHRS and CDR2 YFSETQ. CDR3 nucleotide sequence: TGCGCCAGCAGTTCGTCAGCGGGGGGTTCCTACAATGAGCAGTTCTTC. Protein product: CASSSSAGGSYNEQFF.

There are a few counts of this clonotype. This sequence joins TRBV24-1 and TRBJ1-1, with D uncertain. There are 14 residues in the CDR3. Deletions cut 1 base from V and 3 bases from J, with 8 bases between. Germline CDR1 reads KGHDR; CDR2 reads SFDVKD. The CDR3 protein is CATSDFHCDTEAFF. The CDR3 nucleotides are TGTGCCACCAGTGATTTCCACTGTGACACTGAAGCTTTCTTT.

This chain links TRBV12-3 or TRBV12-4 with TRBJ2-3, with D maybe TRBD1 (6 bases). This CDR3 comprises 15 residues. The V and J ends lost 6 bases and 0 bases respectively, with 13 bases between them. CDR3 amino acids: CASRHFTGSTDTQYF. CDR3 sequence (DNA): TGTGCCAGCAGGCACTTTACAGGGAGCACAGATACGCAGTATTTT.